The next 24 T cell receptor beta chains were all read from a single sample in a study of cytomegalovirus exposure and HLA in healthy donors. The protocol was immunoSEQ multiplex PCR, while the TCRdb copy is restricted to in-frame clones and leaves out a portion. The sample has about 240,000 clones, approximately 86% seen once. Sequenced: PBMCs. The source of these receptors is a woman in her twenties or thirties in good health and CMV-seropositive.

The chain is built from TRBV27 and TRBJ2-3; the match to TRBD2 covers 7 bases. This CDR3 spans 15 amino acids. V lost 6 bases and J lost 3; bases outside the gene matches: 9. Germline V gene data show CDR1 as MNHEY and CDR2 as SMNVEV (reference sequence). The CDR3, as DNA: TGTGCCAGCAGGTGGGGGGGTCTCGTGACAGATACGCAGTATTTT. This codes for CASRWGGLVTDTQYF.

The chain carries TRBV2 and TRBJ2-1, with 10 bases that match TRBD2. CDR3 length: 14 amino acids. CDR1 SNHLY and CDR2 FYNNEI come from the germline V gene. With V trimmed by 10 bases and J by 5 bases, 8 bases remained unmatched. The CDR3 loop is CATPSGRADNEQFF. The CDR3 bases are TGTGCCACCCCGAGCGGGAGGGCCGACAATGAGCAGTTCTTC.

V usage is TRBV28 and J usage is TRBJ2-5; tentative D call: TRBD1 (5 bases). V lost 5 bases, J lost 5 bases, and 12 bases lay in between. Per the germline V gene, CDR1 is MDHEN and CDR2 is SYDVKM. This CDR3 is 13 amino acids long. DNA for the CDR3: TGTGCCAGCAGTCTCGACAGTATGGAGACCCAGTACTTC. Translating gives CASSLDSMETQYF.

The chain recombines TRBV5-1 with TRBJ2-6, with 11 bases that match TRBD2. Germline V gives CDR1 SGHRS, CDR2 YFSETQ. V was pared by 0 bases and J by 0 bases, with 11 bases of the junction left unmatched. The CDR3 length is 21 residues. CDR3 nucleotide sequence: TGCGCCAGCAGCTTGGCCATGGTAGCGGGAGGGAGGGGCTCTGGGGCCAACGTCCTGACTTTC. As protein: CASSLAMVAGGRGSGANVLTF. Supplemented by reference TRBV5-1 and TRBJ2-6, the full variable domain reads KAGVTQTPRYLIKTRGQQVTLSCSPISGHRSVSWYQQTPGQGLQFLFEYFSETQRNKGNFPGRFSGRQFSNSRSEMNVSTLELGDSALYLCASSLAMVAGGRGSGANVLTFGAGSRLTVL.

This chain connects TRBV7-2 to TRBJ2-5; D is perhaps TRBD2 (7 bases). V dropped 6 bases and J dropped 7 bases, with 18 bases sitting between them. Germline V CDR1 and CDR2: SGHTA, FQGNSA. The length of the CDR3 is 14 residues. CDR3 sequence: CASSSQGGLGTQYF. The CDR3 nucleotides are TGTGCCAGCAGTTCACAGGGAGGGCTGGGGACCCAGTACTTC.

The chain uses TRBV7-9 and TRBJ1-5; D gene unclear. V was cut by 5 bases and J by 4 bases, with 12 bases left in between. The CDR3 contains 14 residues. CDR1 is SEHNR, CDR2 FQNEAQ, per germline (reference sequence). In nucleotides, the CDR3 is TGTGCCAGCAGCGAGGCAGTTGGGAATCAGCCCCAGCATTTT. This gives the protein CASSEAVGNQPQHF.

The J gene is TRBJ1-5, the V gene TRBV29-1; D unclear. This CDR3 contains 13 residues. Germline V CDR1 and CDR2: SQVTM, ANQGSEA. Trimming left V 4 bases short and J 1 base short, with 8 bases between. DNA for the CDR3: TGCAGCGTTGTGTTCGCGAGCAATCAGCCCCAGCATTTT. It specifies CSVVFASNQPQHF.

The chain carries TRBV14 and TRBJ2-1; TRBD2 matches 9 bases. CDR3 size: 16 residues. The J segment lost 9 bases and the V segment lost 1 base, leaving 10 bases of the junction unmatched. In germline, CDR1 is SGHDN, CDR2 FVKESK. CDR3: CASSQAGGRAGGEQFF. In DNA, the CDR3 is TGTGCCAGCAGCCAAGCGGGCGGGAGGGCCGGAGGTGAGCAGTTCTTC. The whole variable domain, filled in from reference TRBV14 and TRBJ2-1, reads EAGVTQFPSHSVIEKGQTVTLRCDPISGHDNLYWYRRVMGKEIKFLLHFVKESKQDESGMPNNRFLAERTGGTYSTLKVQPAELEDSGVYFCASSQAGGRAGGEQFFGPGTRLTVL.

The rearrangement joins TRBV18 to TRBJ2-7; 10 nucleotides match TRBD2. This CDR3 has 15 amino acids. Looked up from germline, CDR1 is KGHSH and CDR2 is LQKENI. V gave up 4 bases and J gave up 2 bases; unmatched junction bases: 5. The CDR3 sequence: CASSQRTSGPYEQYF. DNA for the CDR3: TGTGCCAGCTCACAAAGGACTAGCGGACCCTACGAGCAGTACTTC.

V is TRBV5-4 and J is TRBJ1-2; maybe TRBD1 (5 bases). The CDR3 sequence is 19 residues long. CDR1 and CDR2 from the germline V gene are SGHNT and YYREEE (reference sequence). Trimming took off 0 bases at V and 3 bases at J, with 24 bases between the two ends. CDR3 amino acids: CASSLEGWGRSNSDYGYTF. The CDR3 DNA follows: TGTGCCAGCAGCTTGGAGGGCTGGGGCAGGAGCAACTCTGACTATGGCTACACCTTC. Full variable domain (rest looked up from reference TRBV5-4 and TRBJ1-2): ETGVTQSPTHLIKTRGQQVTLRCSSQSGHNTVSWYQQALGQGPQFIFQYYREEENGRGNFPPRFSGLQFPNYSSELNVNALELDDSALYLCASSLEGWGRSNSDYGYTFGSGTRLTVV.

This rearrangement joins TRBV6-4 to TRBJ2-1; a possible D gene is TRBD2 (6 bases). The germline V gene has CDR1 MRHNA and CDR2 SNTAGT. V was trimmed by 5 bases and J by 6 bases, leaving 14 bases between them. The CDR3 has 14 residues. This CDR3 reads CASSSGLSSNEQFF. The CDR3 DNA sequence: TGTGCCAGCAGTTCGGGACTTTCTAGCAATGAGCAGTTCTTC.

The chain combines TRBV7-9 with TRBJ1-1, with 9 bases aligning to TRBD1. The germline gives CDR1 SEHNR, CDR2 FQNEAQ (reference sequence). CDR3 length: 16 residues. Trimming at V came to 1 base and at J to 1 base, leaving 4 bases not matched to a gene. Written as DNA, the CDR3 is TGTGCCAGCAGCTTAGGTTTGGGACAGGGGAACACTGAAGCTTTCTTT. Encoded protein: CASSLGLGQGNTEAFF.

This rearrangement joins TRBV30 to TRBJ1-4; D gene ambiguous. V was pared by 8 bases and J by 0 bases, with 13 bases between. The germline V gene has CDR1 GTSNPN and CDR2 SVGIG (reference sequence). The length of the CDR3 is 14 residues. CDR3 coding DNA: TGTGCCCTTGACGGACTTCCAACTAATGAAAAACTGTTTTTT. Its protein product is CALDGLPTNEKLFF.

V and J are TRBV5-4 and TRBJ2-2; 8 bases match TRBD1. This CDR3 is built from 13 residues. From germline, CDR1 is SGHNT and CDR2 YYREEE (reference sequence). The V segment lost 6 bases and the J segment 7 bases; nucleotides outside the gene matches: 5. DNA for the CDR3: TGTGCCAGCAAAGCACAGGGGGACGGGGAGCTGTTTTTT. It encodes CASKAQGDGELFF.

V usage is TRBV28 and J usage is TRBJ1-5; 8 bases are a match to TRBD1. The junction had 7 bases not matched to a gene; V was cut back by 7 bases and J by 5 bases. This CDR3 spans 14 amino acids. CDR1 is MDHEN and CDR2 is SYDVKM in the germline V gene. The CDR3 nucleotides are TGTGCCAGCATGACGGCAGGGGGCCATCAGCCCCAGCATTTT. It yields the protein CASMTAGGHQPQHF. The full variable domain, with the rest looked up from reference TRBV28 and TRBJ1-5, is DVKVTQSSRYLVKRTGEKVFLECVQDMDHENMFWYRQDPGLGLRLIYFSYDVKMKEKGDIPEGYSVSREKKERFSLILESASTNQTSMYLCASMTAGGHQPQHFGDGTRLSIL.

This chain links TRBV4-1 with TRBJ2-5; D gene ambiguous. V was shortened by 0 bases and J by 5 bases, with 13 bases between the two germline ends. The CDR3 consists of 15 residues. Germline CDR1 is MGHRA and CDR2 is YSYEKL. This chain's CDR3 is CASSQEQTVRETQYF. In nucleotides, the CDR3 is TGCGCCAGCAGCCAAGAACAGACCGTCCGGGAGACCCAGTACTTC.

This sequence joins TRBV2 and TRBJ1-5, with D possibly TRBD1 on 6 matching bases. Germline CDR1 SNHLY, CDR2 FYNNEI. V was trimmed by 6 bases and J by 0 bases, leaving 9 bases between them. This CDR3 is 14 amino acids long. CDR3 protein: CASSRDNSNQPQHF. Here the CDR3 DNA reads TGTGCCAGCAGCCGGGACAATAGCAATCAGCCCCAGCATTTT.

The V gene is TRBV27, the J gene TRBJ1-5; D might be TRBD1 (5 bases). Trimming pared 2 bases from V and 5 bases from J, leaving 7 bases between. Germline V gives CDR1 MNHEY, CDR2 SMNVEV (reference sequence). This CDR3 comprises 13 residues. The CDR3 DNA sequence: TGTGCCAGCAGTTTAGGAGGGGATCAGCCCCAGCATTTT. It is translated as CASSLGGDQPQHF.

The genes are TRBV7-2 and TRBJ2-7, with a possible D match to TRBD2 (6 bases). V lost 5 bases, J lost 0 bases, and 14 bases lay in between. Germline loops: CDR1 SGHTA, CDR2 FQGNSA. The CDR3 is 15 amino acids. In nucleotides, the CDR3 is TGTGCCAGCAGCCCCACTAGCCCCTTCTCCTACGAGCAGTACTTC. Translation gives CASSPTSPFSYEQYF. The variable domain in full, with the rest retrieved from reference TRBV7-2 and TRBJ2-7, is GAGVSQSPSNKVTEKGKDVELRCDPISGHTALYWYRQSLGQGLEFLIYFQGNSAPDKSGLPSDRFSAERTGGSVSTLTIQRTQQEDSAVYLCASSPTSPFSYEQYFGPGTRLTVT.

The V and J genes are TRBV5-1 and TRBJ2-3, with TRBD2 identical over 7 bases. CDR3 length: 15 amino acids. Germline V gene lookup returns CDR1 SGHRS and CDR2 YFSETQ. Trimming removed 0 bases from V and 4 bases from J; junction bases left unmatched: 5. CDR3 sequence reads: CASSLGGSQPDTQYF. The CDR3 DNA is TGCGCCAGCAGCTTGGGCGGGAGTCAACCAGATACGCAGTATTTT. The full variable domain, completed using reference TRBV5-1 and TRBJ2-3, is KAGVTQTPRYLIKTRGQQVTLSCSPISGHRSVSWYQQTPGQGLQFLFEYFSETQRNKGNFPGRFSGRQFSNSRSEMNVSTLELGDSALYLCASSLGGSQPDTQYFGPGTRLTVL.

J is TRBJ1-2 and V is TRBV11-2; perhaps TRBD1 as D (5 bases). There are 12 residues in the CDR3. Trimming stripped 5 bases from V and 7 bases from J, with 11 bases between. CDR1 and CDR2 (germline): SGHAT, FQNNGV. The CDR3 DNA is TGTGCCAGCAGCCCAGGGTCGAGTGGCTACACCTTC. Its translation: CASSPGSSGYTF.

This clone was seen only a few times. This chain uses TRBV18 with TRBJ2-7; TRBD2 agrees at 8 bases. The CDR3 is 14 amino acids. Trimming took 3 bases from V and 12 from J; bases not matched to a gene: 13. Germline loops: CDR1 KGHSH, CDR2 LQKENI. This CDR3 is CASSPEGSGGAGYF. DNA for the CDR3: TGTGCCAGCTCACCGGAAGGGAGCGGGGGCGCGGGGTACTTC.

The V call is TRBV6-1, the J call TRBJ1-2; no clear D. Trimming left V 4 bases short and J 4 bases short, with 10 bases between. CDR3 length: 13 amino acids. The germline V gene encodes CDR1 MNHNS and CDR2 SASEGT. This chain's CDR3 is CASSAGGSYGYTF. The CDR3 DNA reads as TGTGCCAGCAGTGCAGGCGGGTCCTATGGCTACACCTTC.

This clone came up once. The chain employs TRBV7-9 and TRBJ2-6, with 8 bases matching TRBD1. The CDR3 contains 17 residues. J lost 11 bases, V lost 3 bases, and 15 bases had no gene match. Germline-derived CDR1 and CDR2 are SEHNR and FQNEAQ (reference sequence). CDR3 residues: CASSFPQTGEDPHVLTF. CDR3 sequence (DNA): TGTGCCAGCAGCTTTCCCCAGACAGGGGAAGACCCACACGTCCTGACTTTC.